Here is one TCR beta chain with its context. The sort gate was single viable CD3+CD4+CD8-CD45RO+ cells for memory CD4+ T cells. Trimming stripped 0 bases from V and 7 bases from J, with 9 bases between. This CDR3 is 13 amino acids long. Germline V CDR1 and CDR2: LGHNA, YSLEER. This entry belongs to a study of memory CD4+ T cells and cytomegalovirus serostatus. Across the whole study: Healthy Belgian adult donors included about 10 CMV-positive and 24 CMV-negative people.

In the original processing: Out-of-frame sequences were removed, leaving 2,204,828 distinct TCRbeta sequences. Only in-frame clones appear in the TCRdb table, and some are missing; sequencing was by immunoSEQ multiplex PCR. That table gives V, J and clone size, and the DNA gave D and trimming. The sample records around 76,000 clones, 75% to 85% being singletons. This chain joins TRBV4-3 and TRBJ1-1; D unclear. Sequencing was done on a sample of memory CD4+ T cells from blood. This TCR was recovered from an adult in good health and CMV-seropositive. CDR3 DNA: TGCGCCAGCAGCCAAGACCTCGCGGGTGAAGCTTTCTTT. This encodes CASSQDLAGEAFF.